The present entry profiles one T cell receptor (beta chain) with its context. Its antigen is not identified. These data belong to a study of OX40 agonist ivuxolimab in advanced cancers. Study context: Ivuxolimab, an agonist antibody against OX40 (CD134), was given to patients. Prior therapy, whether anti-PD-1, anti-PD-L1 or anti-CTLA-4, was allowed, and about 39% had some. Partial responses, seen in three patients, involved one hepatocellular carcinoma and two cutaneous melanomas. General study results and limits: Averaging showed that CD8+ T cells had more expanded clones than CD4+ did.

The assay was immunoSEQ multiplex PCR, and TCRdb's table has in-frame clones only and misses some. The sample yields about 50,000 clones, approximately 84% seen once. Sequenced material: CD4+ or CD8+ T cells sorted from blood, taken in a trial of the OX40 agonist ivuxolimab. The TCR originated in an adult with an advanced solid tumor such as melanoma, head and neck, liver or kidney cancer.

The DNA of the CDR3 is TGCGCCAGCAGTTTGTGGGGGCAAAACGAGCAGTACTTC. Amino acid sequence: CASSLWGQNEQYF. This chain links TRBV5-1 with TRBJ2-7; tentative D call: TRBD1 (6 bases). This CDR3 has 13 amino acids. Germline V gives CDR1 SGHRS, CDR2 YFSETQ. V lost 5 bases to trimming and J lost 5 bases, with 14 bases between them.